Each of the 27 T cell receptor beta chains below was sequenced from the same sample in a study of T-cell memory formation after mild COVID-19. TCRdb re-derived calls from the 5' RACE reads in MiXCR, one entry per CDR3 protein. The sample shows approximately 210,000 distinct CDR3 sequences, 18% of them seen only once. Source material: PBMCs or a T cell subset sorted from them (not recorded which). The receptors originated from an adult woman who had mild COVID-19 (a few samples of this study predate the infection). Cell type and time point are not known.

This clonotype was observed a few times. The rearrangement joins TRBV6-6 to TRBJ2-7, with 7 bases matching TRBD2. CDR1 is MNHNY and CDR2 is SVGAGI in the germline V gene (reference sequence). V gave up 9 bases and J gave up 2 bases; unmatched junction bases: 10. The CDR3 has 14 residues. The CDR3: CASRRSGVTYEQYF. DNA of the CDR3: TGTGCCAGTCGGAGAAGCGGGGTGACCTACGAGCAGTACTTC.

This chain uses TRBV10-2 with TRBJ2-1; possible D gene TRBD2, 6 bases. The CDR3 is 16 amino acids. Trimming shortened V by 3 bases and J by 4 bases, and 16 bases separated the two germline ends. CDR1 and CDR2 from the germline V gene are WSHSY and SAAADI. In DNA form, the CDR3 reads TGCGCCAGCAGTGACCTACGGGGGAGGTCTTACAATGAGCAGTTCTTC. Translating gives CASSDLRGRSYNEQFF.

The rearrangement uses TRBV12-3 or TRBV12-4 and TRBJ1-1; D perhaps matches TRBD1 (5 bases). V dropped 6 bases and J dropped 4 bases, with 15 bases sitting between them. CDR3 length: 14 amino acids. CDR3 amino acids: CASSPPGRATEAFF. For the CDR3, the DNA is TGTGCCAGCAGCCCACCAGGGAGGGCCACTGAAGCTTTCTTT.

The rearrangement joins TRBV4-2 to TRBJ1-6, with a possible D match to TRBD1 (5 bases). CDR1 and CDR2 (germline): LGHNA, YNFKEQ. Trimming shortened V by 4 bases and J by 0 bases, and 16 bases separated the two germline ends. The CDR3 has 18 residues. The CDR3 bases are TGTGCCAGCAGCCCATCGATGGGGGGAAACTCCTATAATTCACCCCTCCACTTT. Its translation: CASSPSMGGNSYNSPLHF.

This clonotype was picked up a small number of times. The CDR3 sequence: CSTPRGNTIYF. As DNA, the CDR3 is TGCAGTACCCCTCGGGGGAACACCATATATTTT. V is TRBV20-1 and J is TRBJ1-3; the D gene is possibly TRBD1 (5 bases). V was pared by 8 bases and J by 7 bases, with 12 bases between. Per the germline V gene, CDR1 is DFQATT and CDR2 is SNEGSKA (reference sequence). The CDR3 loop spans 11 amino acids.

This chain's CDR3 is CATSGTAATNEKLFF. For the CDR3, the DNA is TGTGCCACCTCCGGGACGGCTGCAACTAATGAAAAACTGTTTTTT. V gene TRBV19 combines with J gene TRBJ1-4, with D tentatively TRBD1 (5 bases). The CDR3 runs to 15 residues. V gave up 10 bases and J gave up 0 bases, with 15 bases separating them. CDR1 and CDR2 (germline): LNHDA, SQIVND (reference sequence).

This clonotype occurred a few times. The chain carries TRBV27 and TRBJ2-7, with D possibly being TRBD2 (6 bases). Trimming took off 5 bases at V and 1 base at J, with 15 bases between the two ends. This CDR3 is built from 15 residues. CDR1 and CDR2 from the germline V gene are MNHEY and SMNVEV (reference sequence). CDR3 nucleotides: TGTGCCAGCAGTGTTACCGGGACTGCGTCCTACGAGCAGTACTTC. Translating it yields CASSVTGTASYEQYF.

This clonotype was detected ten times or more. This rearrangement joins TRBV7-2 to TRBJ2-1, with 10 bases aligning to TRBD2. V dropped 2 bases and J dropped 0; count of bases not matched to a gene: 7. Germline lookup yields CDR1 SGHTA and CDR2 FQGNSA. The CDR3 spans 18 residues. The CDR3 protein is CASSLQSSGSGSYNEQFF. CDR3 sequence (DNA): TGTGCCAGCAGCTTACAGTCTAGCGGGAGCGGCTCCTACAATGAGCAGTTCTTC.

The genes are TRBV7-9 and TRBJ2-1; D might be TRBD2 (6 bases). The CDR3 consists of 16 residues. The V gene lost 4 bases and the J gene lost 0 bases, with 13 bases spanning the gap. Germline V gene lookup returns CDR1 SEHNR and CDR2 FQNEAQ (reference sequence). The CDR3 protein is CASSSGLPSSYNEQFF. DNA of the CDR3: TGTGCCAGCAGCTCGGGACTGCCTAGCTCCTACAATGAGCAGTTCTTC.

The chain recombines TRBV29-1 with TRBJ2-7; a weak D match, TRBD1 (5 bases). CDR1 SQVTM and CDR2 ANQGSEA come from the germline V gene. The length of the CDR3 is 12 residues. V was clipped by 6 bases and J by 5 bases, with 14 bases between them. The CDR3 reads CSVRIDRDEQYF. The CDR3 DNA sequence: TGCAGCGTCCGAATTGACAGAGACGAGCAGTACTTC.

The CDR3 region has the DNA TGTGCCAGCAGTCGCCCCGGGACAGGGGTCGGGGAGCAGTACTTC. Protein product: CASSRPGTGVGEQYF. The chain joins TRBV28 to TRBJ2-7; 10 nucleotides line up with TRBD1. The CDR3 covers 15 residues. V lost 5 bases to trimming and J lost 7 bases; unmatched junction nucleotides: 11. Per germline, CDR1 MDHEN and CDR2 SYDVKM.

The rearrangement uses TRBV20-1 and TRBJ1-2; D ambiguous. Looked up from germline, CDR1 is DFQATT and CDR2 is SNEGSKA (reference sequence). This CDR3 comprises 13 residues. V was shortened by 5 bases and J by 0 bases, with 10 bases between the two germline ends. The CDR3 nucleotides are TGCAGTGCTCAAGGAGCAGCTAACTATGGCTACACCTTC. As protein: CSAQGAANYGYTF.

This clonotype has more than one count but fewer than ten. This chain links TRBV5-8 with TRBJ2-3; D possibly corresponds to TRBD2 (5 bases). The germline V gene has CDR1 SGHTS and CDR2 YDEGEE. V shed 0 bases and J shed 0 bases, with 8 bases lying between them. The CDR3 sequence is 15 residues long. The CDR3 here is CASSLEAASTDTQYF. Written as DNA, the CDR3 is TGTGCCAGCAGCTTGGAAGCGGCGAGCACAGATACGCAGTATTTT.

Remarks on this clonotype: The junction differs from germline at one of its ends, possibly a read error. This rearrangement joins TRBV6-5 to TRBJ1-2; 7 nucleotides match TRBD1. CDR1 and CDR2 from the germline V gene are MNHEY and SVGAGI. CDR3 size: 11 residues. The CDR3, as DNA: TGTGCCAGCAGTTACGTGGACAGGAAATACTTC. This translates into CASSYVDRKYF.

Remarks on this clonotype: A read error is possible here, since a much larger clone lies one base away. The V call is TRBV7-8, the J call TRBJ2-7, with D uncertain. Germline loops: CDR1 SGHVS, CDR2 FQNEAQ. The CDR3 has 13 amino acids. In DNA, the CDR3 is TGTGCCAGCAGCCTTACGCTCTCCTACGATCAGTACTTC. This codes for CASSLTLSYDQYF.

The chain carries TRBV24-1 and TRBJ2-5, with TRBD2 identical over 7 bases. V shed 1 base and J 7 bases; nucleotides not matched to a gene: 5. Looked up from germline, CDR1 is KGHDR and CDR2 is SFDVKD. The length of the CDR3 is 14 residues. The CDR3 here is CATSDLSGRGTQYF. DNA of the CDR3: TGTGCCACCAGTGATTTATCAGGGAGGGGGACCCAGTACTTC.

The chain combines TRBV5-6 with TRBJ1-1, with D hard to call. Between the trimmed V and J ends, which lost 2 bases and 3 bases, there was a span of 11 bases. Per the germline V gene, CDR1 is SGHDT and CDR2 is YYEEEE. The CDR3 is 14 residues long. The CDR3 DNA sequence: TGTGCCAGCAGCTTATATTACGTACACACTGAAGCTTTCTTT. Protein product: CASSLYYVHTEAFF.

The table lists this clonotype with a few counts. The rearrangement joins TRBV11-3 to TRBJ2-1, with D possibly TRBD2 on 6 matching bases. Trimming cost V 5 bases and J 1 base, with 15 bases left between them. This CDR3 region has 16 residues. In germline, CDR1 is SGHNT, CDR2 YENEEA. The CDR3 nucleotides read TGTGCCAGCAGCGCCGCCGGGACTTTGTCCTACAATGAGCAGTTCTTC. Its protein product is CASSAAGTLSYNEQFF.

The chain couples TRBV29-1 to TRBJ2-3; D remains unclear. The CDR3 runs to 12 residues. The ends were cut back, 3 bases at V and 0 bases at J, with 4 bases in the middle. Germline V gene lookup returns CDR1 SQVTM and CDR2 ANQGSEA. The CDR3 loop is CSVDYSTDTQYF. CDR3 bases: TGCAGCGTTGACTACAGCACAGATACGCAGTATTTT.

This clonotype occurred a few times. The chain combines TRBV2 with TRBJ1-6; D uncertain. CDR3 length equals 12 residues. Germline V gives CDR1 SNHLY, CDR2 FYNNEI. Trimming shortened V by 3 bases and J by 5 bases, and 2 bases separated the two germline ends. CDR3 region: CASSDDNSPLHF. CDR3 DNA sequence: TGTGCCAGCAGTGATGATAATTCACCCCTCCACTTT. The full variable domain, rest sourced from reference TRBV2 and TRBJ1-6, is EPEVTQTPSHQVTQMGQEVILRCVPISNHLYFYWYRQILGQKVEFLVSFYNNEISEKSEIFDDQFSVERPDGSNFTLKIRSTKLEDSAMYFCASSDDNSPLHFGNGTRLTVT.

This clonotype has a count of ten or more. The rearrangement uses TRBV7-2 and TRBJ2-7, with TRBD2 identical over 8 bases. The J segment lost 1 base and the V segment lost 2 bases, leaving 4 bases of the junction unmatched. Germline V gene sequence: CDR1 SGHTA, CDR2 FQGNSA. The CDR3 consists of 15 residues. The CDR3 nucleotides are TGTGCCAGCAGCTTAAAGACTAGCGATTCCTACGAGCAGTACTTC. Residues: CASSLKTSDSYEQYF.

This clonotype was seen a few times. This chain connects TRBV7-9 to TRBJ1-5; weak D call: TRBD1 (6 bases). Germline-derived CDR1 and CDR2 are SEHNR and FQNEAQ (reference sequence). This CDR3 comprises 13 residues. V lost 4 bases to trimming and J lost 7 bases, with 11 bases between them. The CDR3 sequence: CASSSDSRQPQHF. The CDR3, as DNA: TGTGCCAGCAGCTCGGACAGCAGGCAGCCCCAGCATTTT.

The rearrangement links TRBV10-3 to TRBJ2-3; D might be TRBD2 (5 bases). CDR1 and CDR2 from the germline V gene are ENHRY and SYGVKD. Trimming pared 2 bases from V and 7 bases from J, leaving 7 bases between. This CDR3 is 12 amino acids long. The CDR3 region has the DNA TGTGCCATCAGTGAGAGGGAGCATACGCAGTATTTT. This encodes CAISEREHTQYF.

The rearrangement uses TRBV5-6 and TRBJ2-1; the D is unclear. The length of the CDR3 is 12 residues. Germline V CDR1 and CDR2: SGHDT, YYEEEE. V was cut by 0 bases and J by 8 bases, with 6 bases left in between. This CDR3 is CASSLVPHEQFF. The CDR3 DNA reads TGTGCCAGCAGCTTGGTGCCCCATGAGCAGTTCTTC. Combining the CDR3 with reference TRBV5-6 and TRBJ2-1 gives the whole variable domain DAGVTQSPTHLIKTRGQQVTLRCSPKSGHDTVSWYQQALGQGPQFIFQYYEEEERQRGNFPDRFSGHQFPNYSSELNVNALLLGDSALYLCASSLVPHEQFFGPGTRLTVL.

The chain has TRBV12-3 or TRBV12-4 and TRBJ2-7; 11 nucleotides align to TRBD2. The trim removed 8 bases at V and 3 bases at J, leaving 6 bases unmatched. The CDR3 is 14 residues long. CDR3 in amino acids: CASGRLAGNYEQYF. The CDR3 bases are TGTGCCAGCGGCCGACTAGCGGGAAACTACGAGCAGTACTTC.

This clonotype was observed a handful of times. The chain carries TRBV6-2 or TRBV6-3 and TRBJ2-7; 11 bases are shared with TRBD2. The germline gives CDR1 MNHEY, CDR2 SVGEGT. CDR3 length equals 14 residues. V gave up 6 bases and J gave up 2 bases; unmatched junction bases: 3. The chain's CDR3 is CASRKTSGTYEQYF. The DNA for the CDR3 is TGTGCCAGCAGGAAGACTAGCGGGACCTACGAGCAGTACTTC.

This chain joins TRBV18 and TRBJ2-7; TRBD1 matches 7 bases. This CDR3 has 14 residues. The germline CDR1 and CDR2 sequences are KGHSH and LQKENI. V trimming: 3 bases; J trimming: 0 bases; junction bases outside the gene matches: 2. In nucleotides, the CDR3 is TGTGCCAGCTCACCGACAGGGACCTCCTACGAGCAGTACTTC. It is translated as CASSPTGTSYEQYF.